These 9 T cell receptor beta chains were sequenced from one sample in a study of cytomegalovirus exposure and HLA in healthy donors. The study ran its PCR with 60 Vbeta and 13 Jbeta primers. Clones were read by immunoSEQ multiplex PCR, and TCRdb kept only the in-frame ones, dropping some. This table holds roughly 100,000 clones, about 15% found once. Material: PBMCs. These receptors all come from a female donor in good health and CMV-seronegative.

The V gene is TRBV29-1, the J gene TRBJ1-4; TRBD1 matches at 9 bases. The CDR3 has 12 residues. The germline V gene has CDR1 SQVTM and CDR2 ANQGSEA. Trimming cost V 7 bases and J 8 bases; bases outside gene matches: 5. The CDR3 nucleotides are TGCAGCGGCGGGACAGGGAAGGAAAAACTGTTTTTT. Translated: CSGGTGKEKLFF.

This clone was seen a few times. The chain has TRBV28 and TRBJ2-3; 12 bases line up with TRBD1. The CDR3 sequence is 15 residues long. Germline CDR1 reads MDHEN; CDR2 reads SYDVKM. J gave up 8 bases and V 3 bases, and 6 bases lay outside the gene matches. CDR3 residues: CASSFYGTGGSTQYF. Here the CDR3 DNA reads TGTGCCAGCAGTTTTTATGGGACAGGGGGCTCTACGCAGTATTTT.

This clone turned up a few times. The V gene is TRBV7-9, the J gene TRBJ2-5; TRBD1 matches 10 bases. CDR3 length: 15 residues. The germline gives CDR1 SEHNR, CDR2 FQNEAQ (reference sequence). Trimming at V came to 5 bases and at J to 3 bases, leaving 6 bases not matched to a gene. Here the CDR3 reads CASSLFGTGEETQYF. The CDR3 coding sequence is TGTGCCAGCAGCCTATTTGGGACAGGGGAAGAGACCCAGTACTTC.

This clone was observed a few times. This chain connects TRBV19 to TRBJ2-5; 7 bases line up with TRBD1. This CDR3 has 15 amino acids. Germline values: CDR1 LNHDA, CDR2 SQIVND (reference sequence). After removal of 4 bases from V and 5 bases from J, the junction contained 10 bases not matched to a gene. The CDR3 DNA sequence: TGTGCCAGTAGTACCCCCGCACCGACAGGGGAGACCCAGTACTTC. It encodes CASSTPAPTGETQYF.

This clone was detected only a few times. The chain joins TRBV6-1 to TRBJ1-1, with D perhaps matching TRBD1 (5 bases). The ends were cut back, 8 bases at V and 3 bases at J, with 13 bases in the middle. The CDR3 loop spans 13 amino acids. Germline CDR1 is MNHNS and CDR2 is SASEGT. The CDR3 nucleotides read TGTGCCAGCTTCCGATGGGGGGACACTGAAGCTTTCTTT. This gives the protein CASFRWGDTEAFF.

This clone has more than one count but fewer than ten. This chain links TRBV4-3 with TRBJ1-2; D unresolved. The germline V gene encodes CDR1 LGHNA and CDR2 YSLEER. The CDR3 is 16 amino acids. Trimming stripped 0 bases from V and 3 bases from J, with 14 bases between. CDR3 nucleotides: TGCGCCAGCAGCCAAGATATTACAACGGCGGACTATGGCTACACCTTC. Translated, it gives CASSQDITTADYGYTF.

The rearrangement uses TRBV29-1 and TRBJ2-6; 7 bases map to TRBD1. Trimming removed 6 bases from V and 1 base from J; junction bases left unmatched: 0. The CDR3 sequence is 13 residues long. CDR1 is SQVTM, CDR2 ANQGSEA, per germline. The CDR3 reads CSVQGSGANVLTF. The DNA for the CDR3 is TGCAGCGTACAGGGGTCTGGGGCCAACGTCCTGACTTTC.

This chain uses TRBV29-1 with TRBJ1-2; 10 nucleotides agree with TRBD1. Losses at the gene ends were 4 bases for V and 7 bases for J; bases not matched to a gene: 6. Germline values: CDR1 SQVTM, CDR2 ANQGSEA. The CDR3 totals 13 residues. CDR3 sequence: CSVGQGARGGYTF. CDR3 bases: TGCAGCGTTGGACAGGGGGCGAGAGGTGGCTACACCTTC.

This clone was detected a few times. The genes are TRBV6-5 and TRBJ1-2; 9 positions agree with TRBD1. This CDR3 is 14 amino acids long. After removal of 6 bases from V and 4 bases from J, the junction contained 6 bases not matched to a gene. The germline gives CDR1 MNHEY, CDR2 SVGAGI. The CDR3 DNA reads as TGTGCCAGCAGACTGGGACAGGGTATCTATGGCTACACCTTC. Protein product: CASRLGQGIYGYTF.